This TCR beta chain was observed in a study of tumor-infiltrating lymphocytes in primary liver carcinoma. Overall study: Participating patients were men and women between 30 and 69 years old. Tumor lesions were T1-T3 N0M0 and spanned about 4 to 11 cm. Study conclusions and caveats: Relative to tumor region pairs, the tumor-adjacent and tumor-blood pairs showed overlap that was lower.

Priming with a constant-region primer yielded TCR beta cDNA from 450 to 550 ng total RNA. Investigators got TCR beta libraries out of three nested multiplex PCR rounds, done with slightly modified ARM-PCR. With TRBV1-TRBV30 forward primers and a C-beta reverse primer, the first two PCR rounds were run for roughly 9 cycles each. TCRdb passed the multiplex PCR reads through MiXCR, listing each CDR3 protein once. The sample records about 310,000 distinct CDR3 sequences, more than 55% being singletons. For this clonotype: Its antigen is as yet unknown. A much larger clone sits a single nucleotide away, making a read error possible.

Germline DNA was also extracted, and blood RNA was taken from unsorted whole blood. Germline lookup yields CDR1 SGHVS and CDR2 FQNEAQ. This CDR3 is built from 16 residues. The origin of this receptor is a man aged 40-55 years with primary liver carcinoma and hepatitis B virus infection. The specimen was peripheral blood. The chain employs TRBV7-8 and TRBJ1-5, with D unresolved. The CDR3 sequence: CASSLRPGDSSQPQHF. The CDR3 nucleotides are TGTGCCAGCAGCTTAAGGCCCGGGGATAGCAGTCAGCCCCAGCATTTT. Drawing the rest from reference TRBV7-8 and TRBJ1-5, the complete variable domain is GAGVSQSPRYKVAKRGQDVALRCDPISGHVSLFWYQQALGQGPEFLTYFQNEAQLDKSGLPSDRFFAERPEGSVSTLKIQRTQQEDSAVYLCASSLRPGDSSQPQHFGDGTRLSIL.